Listed below are T cell receptor beta chains from one sample, sequenced in a study of blood T cell repertoires in COVID-19. Here immunoSEQ multiplex PCR was the method, and the copy in TCRdb shows in-frame clones only, minus some. The sample lists about 26,000 clones; less than 85% were seen once. Sequencing was carried out using peripheral blood. The receptors here all came from a human donor in a cohort sampled during active COVID-19. CDR3s include the opening cysteine and the closing phenylalanine or tryptophan. A D gene is named only where the DNA matches it firmly.

cdr3_length	d_call	v_call	cdr3_aa
16	TRBD2	TRBV13	CASSPMTSGSVDTQYF
12	NA	TRBV29-1	CSAAGSSYEQYF
14	TRBD1	TRBV19	CASSATSTGEKLFF
15	TRBD2	TRBV25-1	CASSERLAGLNEQFF
15	NA	TRBV19	CASSMGQADYQPQHF
15	TRBD1	TRBV4-1	CASSHPGQVYYEQYF
17	NA	TRBV9	CASSGGTPSYSGNTIYF
16	TRBD1	TRBV7-2	CASSFKVGQGGTEAFF
14	TRBD1	TRBV5-5	CASSLQGQQETQYF
16	TRBD1	TRBV5-8	CASSLGDRVSNQPQHF
16	TRBD2	TRBV6-2/TRBV6-3	CASSYPGLAGEETQYF
14	TRBD1	TRBV6-2/TRBV6-3	CASSFRSGGTEAFF
14	NA	TRBV9	CASSPFSSYNEQFF
16	TRBD2	TRBV7-2	CASSFSPGLSYNEQFF
13	TRBD1	TRBV30	CAWKGQGSSGYTF
15	TRBD2	TRBV27	CASSLETSATYEQYF
15	TRBD2	TRBV7-6	CASSESGSGADTQYF
14	TRBD1	TRBV4-1	CASSRTGELGEQFF
15	TRBD1	TRBV9	CASSVAPGQESEAFF
15	TRBD1	TRBV6-4	CASSEPGQGAYGYTF
16	NA	TRBV6-1	CASSGLVPQANEKLFF
14	TRBD1	TRBV6-6	CASSYAAGGLEAFF
15	TRBD1	TRBV23-1	CASSQDRWGNQPQHF
15	NA	TRBV15	CATSREAGDNYGYTF
17	TRBD2	TRBV3-1/TRBV3-2	CASSQVEQREGPYEQYF
18	TRBD1	TRBV2	CAGRADRGRGSGANVLTF